This T cell receptor (beta chain) was sequenced in a study of cytomegalovirus exposure and HLA in healthy donors. Points from the study as a whole: Diagnosis of cytomegalovirus status made by the classifier reportedly showed high specificity and sensitivity. Later analysis reportedly placed an Asian-associated ancestry cluster below the roughly 700-donor mean in N-insertions.

As to this clone: Antigen: not known.

Though probably carrying unrecorded immune exposures, donors were nominally healthy at sampling. The CDR3 consists of 15 residues. The germline V gene has CDR1 SGHNT and CDR2 YYREEE (reference sequence). Trimming took 3 bases from V and 3 from J; bases not matched to a gene: 8. Vbeta (60) and Jbeta (13) primers were used in the PCR. The data were produced by immunoSEQ multiplex PCR, yet TCRdb's version contains in-frame clones alone and is incomplete. The listing contains more than 200,000 clones. This sequence originates from a woman aged 30 to 39 in good health and CMV-seropositive. This chain connects TRBV5-4 to TRBJ2-7, with 8 bases lining up with TRBD2. The sample was PBMCs. The CDR3 loop is CASSWGLGDFYEQYF. Here the CDR3 DNA reads TGTGCCAGCAGCTGGGGACTAGGAGATTTCTACGAGCAGTACTTC. Looking up the rest from reference TRBV5-4 and TRBJ2-7 gives the full variable domain: ETGVTQSPTHLIKTRGQQVTLRCSSQSGHNTVSWYQQALGQGPQFIFQYYREEENGRGNFPPRFSGLQFPNYSSELNVNALELDDSALYLCASSWGLGDFYEQYFGPGTRLTVT.